This entry describes one T cell receptor (beta chain). Its target antigen remains unknown. No base quality values were provided; no much bigger clone lies one nucleotide off. The record originates from a study of blood T cell repertoires in COVID-19 (dated by TCRdb to about 2020). Background for the entire study: Samples covering the acute and convalescent phases of COVID-19 were provided by collaborators in the United States, Italy and Spain. The samples were drawn from two sources: the first 160 participants of the ongoing ImmuneRACE study, and over 1,000 subjects contributed by 6 global collaborators. Subjects who had been exposed to COVID-19, were actively infected with it, or had recovered from it provided the deeply sampled blood TCRbeta repertoires that made up the dataset. Nearly every sample came with metadata listing a de-identified subject ID, COVID-19 status, age in years and sex. The repertoires were released in a freely available public database intended as a resource for research on the immune response to SARS-CoV-2. Where available, HLA class I and class II types were obtained from metadata supplied by the sample provider rather than from assay-based typing. The prospective study material was composed of cDNA or gDNA derived from T cells, B-cell-depleted T cells, or PBMCs. Study-wide conclusions, independent of this receptor: The quantity of clinical and demographic metadata differed by source and by participant and was supplied without curation.

TCRbeta CDR3 regions were amplified from genomic DNA by means of the immunoSEQ Assay, a bias-controlled multiplex PCR. For the original study's pipeline: The number of nucleated cells in each sample was estimated from the amplification of reference gene primers within the assay. To quantify the absolute abundance of each unique TCRbeta CDR3 rearrangement, sequence reads were collapsed and filtered. Productive Simpson clonality was computed per sample as the square root of Simpson's diversity index over productive rearrangements. The table was pulled from immuneACCESS by TCRdb, which kept in-frame rearrangements only. Such tables lose some clones; where checked, under half of the loss comes from unresolved V genes, and the rest has no known cause. That table is the source of V, J and clone size, and D and trimming were worked out from the DNA. The sample table contains roughly 56,000 clones; only one count was recorded for around 93% of them. The top ten constitute roughly 4.2% of the sample.

Whole blood was collected in K2EDTA tubes by collaborating institutions according to the institutions' own protocols. For TCRbeta analysis, collaborators shipped samples as frozen whole blood, isolated PBMCs, or DNA extracted from either of those sample types. According to the germline V gene, CDR1 reads SGHNT and CDR2 reads YENEEA. Taken from cysteine to phenylalanine, the CDR3 has 14 residues. Only the CDR3 DNA stays, 42 bases, in frame from base 1. V is shortened by 4 bases, J by 5 bases, and the region joining them spans 14 bases. The sample taken for sequencing was peripheral blood. The V gene is TRBV11-3 and the J gene is TRBJ2-5; no confident D gene assignment can be made. This TCR was recovered from a man between 45 and 60 years old with active COVID-19. The CDR3: CASSSVCRVETQYF. The sequenced DNA is TGTGCCAGCAGCTCGGTATGTCGGGTGGAGACCCAGTACTTC. Where the CDR3 stops, the reference TRBV11-3 and TRBJ2-5 genes take over; the full variable domain is EAGVVQSPRYKIIEKKQPVAFWCNPISGHNTLYWYLQNLGQGPELLIRYENEEAVDDSQLPKDRFSAERLKGVDSTLKIQPAELGDSAVYLCASSSVCRVETQYFGPGTRLLVL.